These 32 T cell receptor beta chains share one sample of origin, sequenced in a study of T cell responses to AZD1222 COVID-19 vaccine. Sequenced by immunoSEQ multiplex PCR; TCRdb stores in-frame clones only, minus some. The table includes about 170,000 clones, around 88% detected once. The specimen comprised peripheral blood, sampled 28 days after the second AZD1222 dose. The source of these receptors is an adult who received the AZD1222 COVID-19 vaccine.

This clone was detected only once. The chain uses TRBV4-3 and TRBJ1-1; D unresolved. The CDR3 is 15 amino acids. V lost 1 base, J lost 1 base, and 10 bases lay in between. CDR1 and CDR2 (germline): LGHNA, YSLEER. CDR3 DNA: TGCGCCAGCAGCCAAGTGAGAAGTCAGAACACTGAAGCTTTCTTT. Residues: CASSQVRSQNTEAFF.

This chain links TRBV6-5 with TRBJ2-2; TRBD2 matches 8 bases. CDR3 length equals 14 residues. V was clipped by 3 bases and J by 8 bases; unmatched bases: 5. Germline V gives CDR1 MNHEY, CDR2 SVGAGI. The CDR3 DNA reads as TGTGCCAGCAGTTATATAGCGGGGACAGGGGAGCTGTTTTTT. This encodes CASSYIAGTGELFF.

The rearrangement links TRBV5-8 to TRBJ2-3, with D perhaps being TRBD1 or TRBD2 (5 bases each). The CDR3 consists of 14 residues. Trimming shortened V by 8 bases and J by 4 bases, and 17 bases separated the two germline ends. Germline assignment: CDR1 SGHTS and CDR2 YDEGEE. The CDR3 spells CARDQGVDPDTQYF. CDR3 DNA: TGTGCCAGGGATCAGGGAGTTGACCCAGATACGCAGTATTTT.

The rearrangement uses TRBV5-6 and TRBJ2-5, with a possible D match to TRBD1 (7 bases). This CDR3 spans 14 amino acids. Germline V gene sequence: CDR1 SGHDT, CDR2 YYEEEE. Trimming pared 3 bases from V and 3 bases from J, leaving 12 bases between. CDR3 protein: CASSWRGRKETQYF. The CDR3 bases are TGTGCCAGCAGCTGGAGGGGGCGCAAAGAGACCCAGTACTTC.

V usage is TRBV5-1 and J usage is TRBJ2-7; no reliable D call. Trimming took off 0 bases at V and 5 bases at J, with 3 bases between the two ends. The germline V gene encodes CDR1 SGHRS and CDR2 YFSETQ. The CDR3 spans 11 residues. The CDR3 loop is CASSLENEQYF. The CDR3 nucleotides are TGCGCCAGCAGCTTGGAGAACGAGCAGTACTTC.

The rearrangement uses TRBV10-3 and TRBJ1-4, with TRBD1 matching over 9 bases. V was clipped by 4 bases and J by 8 bases; unmatched bases: 8. The CDR3 extends over 15 amino acids. Germline CDR1 ENHRY, CDR2 SYGVKD. The CDR3 here is CAISGTGGGFEKLFF. The DNA for the CDR3 is TGTGCCATCAGTGGTACAGGGGGCGGTTTCGAAAAACTGTTTTTT.

The rearrangement links TRBV14 to TRBJ1-2, with unresolved D. Germline assignment: CDR1 SGHDN and CDR2 FVKESK. Trimming took 1 base from V and 8 from J, leaving 8 bases between them. The CDR3 consists of 12 residues. The CDR3 coding sequence is TGTGCCAGCAGCCAAGGGGCGGGAGGCTACACCTTC. Protein product: CASSQGAGGYTF.

The genes are TRBV18 and TRBJ2-7; D is unresolved. V was cut by 3 bases and J by 0 bases, with 9 bases left in between. The CDR3 extends over 14 amino acids. Germline assignment: CDR1 KGHSH and CDR2 LQKENI. The CDR3 here is CASSPVGSSYEQYF. In DNA form, the CDR3 reads TGTGCCAGCTCACCTGTCGGTAGCTCCTACGAGCAGTACTTC.

The chain has TRBV28 and TRBJ1-1; D not certain. The ends were cut back, 4 bases at V and 4 bases at J, with 10 bases in the middle. The length of the CDR3 is 13 residues. CDR1 and CDR2 (germline): MDHEN, SYDVKM. Written as DNA, the CDR3 is TGTGCCAGCAGTTCCCGTTGGGCCACTGAAGCTTTCTTT. Encoded protein: CASSSRWATEAFF.

The chain has TRBV4-2 and TRBJ1-6, with a weak D call TRBD1 (6 bases). V was pared by 0 bases and J by 6 bases, with 9 bases between. The length of the CDR3 is 15 residues. The germline V gene has CDR1 LGHNA and CDR2 YNFKEQ. CDR3 in DNA: TGTGCCAGCAGCCAAGAGACAGGTCCTAATTCACCCCTCCACTTT. It codes for CASSQETGPNSPLHF.

This clone came up once. The chain has TRBV25-1 and TRBJ1-5; 7 nucleotides align to TRBD1. The CDR3 runs to 17 residues. Germline trimming cut 6 bases from V and 0 bases from J; bases unmatched to any gene: 11. Germline CDR1 is MGHDK and CDR2 is SYGVNS. The CDR3 protein is CASRTGRGGYSNQPQHF. The CDR3 DNA sequence: TGTGCCAGCAGGACAGGGCGGGGGGGATATAGCAATCAGCCCCAGCATTTT.

A single count supports this clone. V and J are TRBV4-1 and TRBJ1-2, with 8 bases aligning to TRBD1. The CDR3 has 14 residues. CDR1 is MGHRA and CDR2 is YSYEKL in the germline V gene. With 4 bases clipped from V and 3 bases from J, the junction kept 4 bases outside the gene matches. The CDR3 DNA is TGCGCCAGCAGCCGCGGACAGGGCGACTATGGCTACACCTTC. Translation: CASSRGQGDYGYTF.

The gene calls are TRBV7-2 and TRBJ1-2, with no clear D. Germline V CDR1 and CDR2: SGHTA, FQGNSA. V lost 5 bases and J lost 4, with 14 bases in between. There are 14 residues in the CDR3. For the CDR3, the DNA is TGTGCCAGCAGCGCCGAACCTCACAGCTATGGCTACACCTTC. Protein product: CASSAEPHSYGYTF. Combining the CDR3 with reference TRBV7-2 and TRBJ1-2 gives the whole variable domain GAGVSQSPSNKVTEKGKDVELRCDPISGHTALYWYRQSLGQGLEFLIYFQGNSAPDKSGLPSDRFSAERTGGSVSTLTIQRTQQEDSAVYLCASSAEPHSYGYTFGSGTRLTVV.

The V call is TRBV15, the J call TRBJ2-7, with D maybe TRBD2 (7 bases). This CDR3 comprises 15 residues. The V gene lost 1 base and the J gene lost 6 bases, with 16 bases spanning the gap. Germline V gene lookup returns CDR1 LNHNV and CDR2 YYDKDF (reference sequence). The CDR3 loop reads CATSRAKPGGPEQYF. DNA for the CDR3: TGTGCCACCAGCAGAGCTAAACCGGGGGGCCCCGAGCAGTACTTC.

The V gene is TRBV12-5, the J gene TRBJ2-1, with 8 nucleotides matching TRBD2. V shed 3 bases, J shed 3 bases, and the junction held 7 bases outside the gene matches. The CDR3 spans 16 residues. Germline V gene data show CDR1 as LGHNT and CDR2 as FRNRAP. CDR3 bases: TGTGCTAGTGGTTTAGGACTAGCAGGGAGCTACAATGAGCAGTTCTTC. This encodes CASGLGLAGSYNEQFF.

The J gene is TRBJ1-2, the V gene TRBV27, with a possible D match to TRBD1 (5 bases). CDR3 size: 16 residues. Germline loops: CDR1 MNHEY, CDR2 SMNVEV (reference sequence). V lost 5 bases and J 3 bases, leaving 19 bases between the germline ends. CDR3 in amino acids: CASSATGAIGDYGYTF. The CDR3 DNA is TGTGCCAGCAGTGCGACCGGGGCCATAGGGGACTATGGCTACACCTTC.

The V and J genes are TRBV19 and TRBJ1-5, with D possibly matching TRBD1 (6 bases). Germline CDR1 is LNHDA and CDR2 is SQIVND (reference sequence). Between the trimmed V and J ends, which lost 3 bases and 0 bases, there was a span of 21 bases. CDR3 length: 19 amino acids. CDR3 region: CASSMGTAGGKNSNQPQHF. DNA for the CDR3: TGTGCCAGTAGTATGGGGACCGCGGGGGGCAAGAATAGCAATCAGCCCCAGCATTTT.

This clone came up once. V usage is TRBV3-1 (or the pseudogene TRBV3-2) and J usage is TRBJ1-2, with 10 bases identical to TRBD1. Germline CDR1 LGHDT, CDR2 YNNKEL (reference sequence). The CDR3 spans 14 residues. V shed 6 bases, J shed 7 bases, and the junction held 8 bases outside the gene matches. The CDR3 nucleotides are TGTGCCAGCAGTCCCCCCGGACAGGGGGGTGGCTACACCTTC. The encoded protein is CASSPPGQGGGYTF.

This clone was detected once. J is TRBJ1-2 and V is TRBV15; a weak D match, TRBD1 (5 bases). The ends were cut back, 0 bases at V and 8 bases at J, with 16 bases in the middle. The CDR3 length is 15 residues. Per germline, CDR1 LNHNV and CDR2 YYDKDF (reference sequence). In DNA, the CDR3 is TGTGCCACCAGCAGAGAGAGGAGCCGGGGGGGAGGCTACACCTTC. This translates into CATSRERSRGGGYTF. The complete variable domain, with remaining parts taken from reference TRBV15 and TRBJ1-2, reads DAMVIQNPRYQVTQFGKPVTLSCSQTLNHNVMYWYQQKSSQAPKLLFHYYDKDFNNEADTPDNFQSRRPNTSFCFLDIRSPGLGDTAMYLCATSRERSRGGGYTFGSGTRLTVV.

The V and J genes are TRBV24-1 and TRBJ1-4, with D possibly TRBD1 on 5 matching bases. The ends were cut back, 4 bases at V and 8 bases at J, with 16 bases in the middle. CDR3 size: 15 residues. Germline assignment: CDR1 KGHDR and CDR2 SFDVKD. The CDR3 reads CATSEIREAGEKLFF. CDR3 DNA: TGTGCCACCAGTGAAATCAGGGAGGCTGGGGAAAAACTGTTTTTT.

The chain combines TRBV6-2 or TRBV6-3 with TRBJ2-2; the D gene is possibly TRBD1 (6 bases). The CDR3 spans 17 residues. Deletions cut 0 bases from V and 1 base from J, with 12 bases between. From germline, CDR1 is MNHEY and CDR2 SVGEGT. In nucleotides, the CDR3 is TGTGCCAGCAGTTACTCGCGGTGGGGGCGGAACACCGGGGAGCTGTTTTTT. Protein: CASSYSRWGRNTGELFF.

The V call is TRBV4-3, the J call TRBJ1-1; D remains unclear. The CDR3 length is 16 residues. Per germline, CDR1 LGHNA and CDR2 YSLEER. The V end lost 0 bases, the J end lost 3 bases, and 14 bases lay between the germline ends. CDR3 nucleotides: TGCGCCAGCAGCCAAGATAGGGCCACAATGGACACTGAAGCTTTCTTT. Protein sequence: CASSQDRATMDTEAFF.

This chain uses TRBV10-1 with TRBJ1-1, with D perhaps matching TRBD1 (6 bases). The V end was cut by 3 bases, the J end by 4 bases, with 12 bases between. This CDR3 is built from 14 residues. Germline V gene data show CDR1 as WNHNN and CDR2 as SYGVQD (reference sequence). The CDR3 is CASSDPGASTEAFF. The CDR3 nucleotides read TGCGCCAGCAGTGATCCAGGGGCGTCCACTGAAGCTTTCTTT.

This chain links TRBV12-3 or TRBV12-4 with TRBJ2-7, with 8 bases identical to TRBD2. The CDR3 spans 13 residues. V trimming: 6 bases; J trimming: 3 bases; junction bases outside the gene matches: 4. CDR3 loop: CASSWTSSYEQYF. CDR3 coding DNA: TGTGCCAGCAGCTGGACTAGCAGCTACGAGCAGTACTTC.

This chain joins TRBV5-1 and TRBJ2-7; D is possibly TRBD1 (6 bases). CDR1 SGHRS and CDR2 YFSETQ come from the germline V gene. Trimming removed 4 bases from V and 6 bases from J, with 17 bases in between. The CDR3 runs to 14 residues. The CDR3: CASSPQPTGSEQYF. The DNA of the CDR3 is TGCGCCAGCAGCCCCCAGCCCACAGGGAGCGAGCAGTACTTC. Based on the CDR3 plus reference TRBV5-1 and TRBJ2-7, the full variable domain is KAGVTQTPRYLIKTRGQQVTLSCSPISGHRSVSWYQQTPGQGLQFLFEYFSETQRNKGNFPGRFSGRQFSNSRSEMNVSTLELGDSALYLCASSPQPTGSEQYFGPGTRLTVT.

The chain has TRBV7-9 and TRBJ1-5; D is unresolved. Per the germline V gene, CDR1 is SEHNR and CDR2 is FQNEAQ (reference sequence). Trimming stripped 1 base from V and 6 bases from J, with 4 bases between. The CDR3 loop spans 12 amino acids. As DNA, the CDR3 is TGTGCCAGCAGCTTAGTGGGTCAGCCCCAGCATTTT. Protein sequence: CASSLVGQPQHF.

This sequence joins TRBV4-1 and TRBJ2-1, with a possible D match to TRBD2 (5 bases). The CDR3 has 17 amino acids. V was pared by 1 base and J by 3 bases, with 16 bases between. Germline loops: CDR1 MGHRA, CDR2 YSYEKL. The DNA of the CDR3 is TGCGCCAGCAGCCAAGTTGCGGGTCTAACATTCTACAATGAGCAGTTCTTC. It yields the protein CASSQVAGLTFYNEQFF.

The chain is built from TRBV11-3 and TRBJ1-1, with D perhaps TRBD1 (5 bases). The CDR3 spans 17 residues. Looked up from germline, CDR1 is SGHNT and CDR2 is YENEEA. Trimming removed 6 bases at V and 0 bases at J, with 20 bases between. The CDR3 sequence is CASREIPWGGMNTEAFF. CDR3 coding DNA: TGTGCCAGCAGAGAGATCCCCTGGGGGGGAATGAACACTGAAGCTTTCTTT.

This clone has just a few counts. The V call is TRBV19, the J call TRBJ1-5; D ambiguous. Germline V CDR1 and CDR2: LNHDA, SQIVND (reference sequence). The CDR3 is made up of 15 amino acids. The ends were cut back, 2 bases at V and 0 bases at J, with 8 bases in the middle. The chain's CDR3 is CASSITQYSNQPQHF. DNA for the CDR3: TGTGCCAGTAGTATAACCCAGTATAGCAATCAGCCCCAGCATTTT.

This sequence joins TRBV6-5 and TRBJ1-1; possible D gene TRBD1, 6 bases. Germline loops: CDR1 MNHEY, CDR2 SVGAGI. This CDR3 region has 10 residues. The V and J ends lost 8 bases and 7 bases respectively, with 8 bases between them. CDR3 coding DNA: TGTGCCAGCGGCAGGGGTGAAGCTTTCTTT. It yields the protein CASGRGEAFF.

The chain recombines TRBV7-9 with TRBJ2-1; either TRBD1 or TRBD2 may fit D (6 bases each). This CDR3 is built from 16 residues. Germline V gives CDR1 SEHNR, CDR2 FQNEAQ (reference sequence). V lost 4 bases and J lost 2, with 15 bases in between. The DNA for the CDR3 is TGTGCCAGCAGCTACGTAGGTGGGGGGCCCTACAATGAGCAGTTCTTC. Translating it yields CASSYVGGGPYNEQFF.

The chain recombines TRBV27 with TRBJ1-6, with D possibly being TRBD1 (5 bases). The germline gives CDR1 MNHEY, CDR2 SMNVEV (reference sequence). The CDR3 contains 15 residues. V was cut by 6 bases and J by 9 bases, with 18 bases left in between. CDR3 sequence reads: CASSPRRDRSSPLHF. CDR3 coding DNA: TGTGCCAGCAGCCCTCGAAGGGACCGAAGTTCACCCCTCCACTTT.